Listed below are T cell receptor beta chains from one sample, sequenced in a study of naive and memory T cell subsets. TCRdb analysed the UMI-ligation and nested PCR reads with MiXCR anew, one entry per CDR3 protein. The data show some 110,000 distinct CDR3 sequences, 13% to 15% seen once. What was sequenced was naive CD8+ T cells from blood. The origin of the receptors is a human donor in good health. The CDR3 runs from the conserved cysteine through the conserved F or W. Each record gives: J gene, V gene, CDR3 protein.

>TRBJ1-4|TRBV12-3/TRBV12-4
CASSLSEKLFF
>TRBJ1-1|TRBV4-3
CASSQDSVGVGAFF
>TRBJ2-7|TRBV4-3
CASSQDVSVGAGGYEQYF
>TRBJ2-5|TRBV7-3
CASSLAGGGETQYF
>TRBJ1-2|TRBV12-3/TRBV12-4
CASSSGTVNGYTF
>TRBJ1-3|TRBV7-8
CASSLATGGLGNTIYF
>TRBJ2-1|TRBV7-2
CASSFGLRDNEQFF
>TRBJ2-1|TRBV19
CASRGVYNEQFF
>TRBJ1-1|TRBV7-8
CASSFHNIGLPEAFF
>TRBJ2-1|TRBV10-3
CATGTSDVGEQFF
>TRBJ2-4|TRBV9
CASSSQGLAKNIQYF
>TRBJ2-1|TRBV2
CASRSQEYNEQFF
>TRBJ2-7|TRBV24-1
CATSARGGYEQYF
>TRBJ1-3|TRBV7-7
CASSLVSRGNTIYF
>TRBJ2-3|TRBV12-3/TRBV12-4
CASSLAPRDTQYF
>TRBJ2-3|TRBV7-1
CASTWGSDTQYF
>TRBJ2-1|TRBV30
CAWSVPDYTHNEQFF
>TRBJ1-2|TRBV6-1
CASSERGDVYYGYTF
>TRBJ2-5|TRBV7-6
CASSSPDVDSEETQYF
>TRBJ2-3|TRBV15
CATSRDRAASTDTQYF
>TRBJ1-5|TRBV24-1
CATSDLPRRKSNQPQHF
>TRBJ2-1|TRBV20-1
CSARDIMRSSYNEQFF
>TRBJ2-3|TRBV7-9
CASSLAWGGDGTDTQYF
>TRBJ2-3|TRBV28
CASSSTSGAPDTQYF
>TRBJ2-1|TRBV6-6
CASSYGGSGRAKQFF
>TRBJ2-3|TRBV6-5
CASRRDSSEDTQYF
>TRBJ2-7|TRBV20-1
CSARVVATSGYEQYF
>TRBJ1-5|TRBV12-3/TRBV12-4
CASSLLGNQPQHF
>TRBJ2-1|TRBV5-6
CASRGWNEQFF
>TRBJ2-1|TRBV2
CASSVGEQFF
>TRBJ2-7|TRBV7-9
CASSFSQTHEQYF
>TRBJ2-3|TRBV7-9
CASSLGLGTDTQYF
>TRBJ2-3|TRBV7-9
CASSSAGTGFAYF
>TRBJ2-3|TRBV6-1
CASSEAGLAITDTQYF
>TRBJ2-1|TRBV5-6
CASSLVWTGAADEQFF
>TRBJ2-6|TRBV9
CASSVGGANVLTF
>TRBJ2-1|TRBV4-2
CASSQDPSGGENNEQFF
>TRBJ2-1|TRBV20-1
CSARETGGSGAYNEQFF
>TRBJ2-7|TRBV5-1
CASSSRGLAGDSYEQYF
>TRBJ2-7|TRBV12-3/TRBV12-4
CASSFGGAGFYEQYF
>TRBJ2-5|TRBV12-3/TRBV12-4
CASRPGTSRETQYF
>TRBJ2-1|TRBV29-1
CSVVPSSYNEQFF
>TRBJ1-1|TRBV20-1
CSGMWNTEAFF
>TRBJ1-2|TRBV9
CASSGGRAGLDGYTF
>TRBJ2-1|TRBV5-8
CASSQREYPLSYNEQFF
>TRBJ2-7|TRBV27
CASSLSSGSGYEQYF
>TRBJ2-2|TRBV4-3
CASSQDGLFGVAGELFF
>TRBJ1-5|TRBV7-9
CASSGEEGNQPQHF
>TRBJ2-1|TRBV6-6
CASSTNPGPASYNEQFF
>TRBJ2-7|TRBV28
CASSLGTVVSYEQYF
>TRBJ2-5|TRBV7-9
CASSDGTSGRQTQYF